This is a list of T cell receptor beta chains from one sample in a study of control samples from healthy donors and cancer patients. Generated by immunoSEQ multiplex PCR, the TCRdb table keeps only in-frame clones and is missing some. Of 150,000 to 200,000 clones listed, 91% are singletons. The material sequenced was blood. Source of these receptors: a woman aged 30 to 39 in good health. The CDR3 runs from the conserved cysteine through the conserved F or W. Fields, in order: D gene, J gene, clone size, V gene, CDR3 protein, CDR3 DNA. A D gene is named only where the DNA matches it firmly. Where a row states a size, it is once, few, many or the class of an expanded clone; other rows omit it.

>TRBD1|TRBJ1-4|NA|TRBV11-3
CASSLEQGHYEKLFF
TGTGCCAGCAGCTTAGAACAGGGGCACTATGAAAAACTGTTTTTT
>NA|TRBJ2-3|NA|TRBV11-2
CASSLRGAARADTQYF
TGTGCCAGCAGCTTAAGGGGGGCCGCTAGGGCAGATACGCAGTATTTT
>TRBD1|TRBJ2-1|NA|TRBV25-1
CASSETGTGNSEQFF
TGTGCCAGCAGTGAAACCGGGACAGGGAATAGCGAGCAGTTCTTC
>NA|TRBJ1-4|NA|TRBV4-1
CASSQDREDEKLFF
TGCGCCAGCAGCCAAGACAGGGAAGATGAAAAACTGTTTTTT
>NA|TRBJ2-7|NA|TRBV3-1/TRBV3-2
CASSQVGNGASYEQYF
TGTGCCAGCAGCCAAGTCGGGAACGGGGCCTCCTACGAGCAGTACTTC
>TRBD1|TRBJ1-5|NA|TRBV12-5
CASGLPHRGSNQPQHF
TGTGCTAGTGGTTTGCCTCACAGGGGTAGCAATCAGCCCCAGCATTTT
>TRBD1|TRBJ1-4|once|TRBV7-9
CASSLNQGVIEKLFF
TGTGCCAGCAGCTTAAATCAGGGGGTTATCGAAAAACTGTTTTTT
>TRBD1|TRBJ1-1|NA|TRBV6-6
CASSYSTGRVTEAFF
TGTGCCAGCAGTTACTCGACAGGGAGGGTCACTGAAGCTTTCTTT
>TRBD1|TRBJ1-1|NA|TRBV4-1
CASSQPTGGNTEAFF
TGCGCCAGCAGCCAACCGACAGGGGGGAACACTGAAGCTTTCTTT
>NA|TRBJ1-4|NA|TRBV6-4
CASSARANEKLFF
TGTGCCAGCAGTGCCAGGGCTAATGAAAAACTGTTTTTT
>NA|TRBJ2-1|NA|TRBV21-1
CASASGGSYNEQFF
TGTGCCAGCGCCTCAGGGGGCTCCTACAATGAGCAGTTCTTC
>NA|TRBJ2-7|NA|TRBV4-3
CASSQGLDTYEQYF
TGCGCTAGCAGCCAAGGCCTAGACACCTACGAGCAGTACTTC
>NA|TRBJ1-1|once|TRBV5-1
CASSFGPPNTEAFF
TGCGCCAGCAGCTTTGGCCCGCCGAACACTGAAGCTTTCTTT
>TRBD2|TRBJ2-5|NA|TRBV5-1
CASSLPSGPQETQYF
TGCGCCAGCAGCTTGCCTAGCGGCCCCCAAGAGACCCAGTACTTC
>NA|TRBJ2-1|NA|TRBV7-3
CASSLSSAVSYNEQFF
TGTGCCAGCAGCTTAAGCTCTGCGGTCTCCTACAATGAGCAGTTCTTC
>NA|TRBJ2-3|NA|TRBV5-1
CASSLAGDTQYF
TGCGCCAGCAGCTTGGCCGGAGATACGCAGTATTTT
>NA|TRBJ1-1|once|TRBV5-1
CASSFGDMNTEAFF
TGCGCCAGCAGCTTCGGGGACATGAACACTGAAGCTTTCTTT
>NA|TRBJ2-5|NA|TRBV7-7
CASSLEGPQETQYF
TGTGCTAGCAGCTTAGAGGGCCCCCAAGAGACCCAGTACTTC
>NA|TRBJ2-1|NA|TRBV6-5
CASRLGPLYNEQFF
TGTGCCAGCAGACTCGGGCCACTCTACAATGAGCAGTTCTTC
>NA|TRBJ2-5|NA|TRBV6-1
CASSELPERETQYF
TGTGCCAGCAGTGAATTGCCAGAGAGGGAGACCCAGTACTTC
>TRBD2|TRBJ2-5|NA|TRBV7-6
CASSLVRLAGGQETQYF
TGTGCCAGCAGCTTAGTCCGGCTAGCGGGGGGCCAAGAGACCCAGTACTTC
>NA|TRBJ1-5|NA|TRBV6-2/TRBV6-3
CASSYGAGVQPQHF
TGTGCCAGCAGTTACGGGGCAGGGGTCCAGCCCCAGCATTTT
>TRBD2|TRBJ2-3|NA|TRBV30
CAWRASGSKNTQYF
TGTGCCTGGAGGGCTAGCGGGAGTAAGAATACGCAGTATTTT
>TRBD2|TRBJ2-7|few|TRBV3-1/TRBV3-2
CASSQVSGGAEQYF
TGTGCCAGCAGCCAAGTCAGCGGGGGGGCCGAGCAGTACTTC
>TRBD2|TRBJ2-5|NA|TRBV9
CASSPRLAGGQETQYF
TGTGCCAGCAGCCCCCGACTAGCGGGGGGGCAAGAGACCCAGTACTTC
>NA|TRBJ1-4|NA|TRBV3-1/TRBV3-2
CASSIQGGAEKLFF
TGTGCCAGCAGCATCCAGGGAGGGGCTGAAAAACTGTTTTTT
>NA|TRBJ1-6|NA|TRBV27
CASTQGLLGNSPLHF
TGTGCCAGCACCCAGGGCCTCCTCGGGAATTCACCCCTCCACTTT